The source of this T cell receptor beta chain is a study of T cell responses to AZD1222 COVID-19 vaccine. Note on this clone: Its antigen is as yet unknown. One junction end disagrees with the germline gene, perhaps due to a read error.

Profiled with immunoSEQ multiplex PCR; TCRdb holds only in-frame clones, not every one. The table records 90,000 to 120,000 clones, roughly nine tenths of them present only once. Germline V gene lookup returns CDR1 SSHAT and CDR2 FNYEAQ (reference sequence). CDR3 length equals 16 residues. Findings and caveats of the study: The CD4 TCRs associated with vaccination extended across spike and predominated at 160-218 and 743-854. Sampling that yielded the repertoires occurred only after the peak T cell response.

This receptor was obtained from an adult who received the MenACWY meningococcal vaccine as a control. The chain is built from TRBV7-7 and TRBJ1-4, with D unclear. Sample: peripheral blood, taken 28 days after the second dose of the MenACWY control vaccine. CDR3: CASSLALGRWAEKLFF. The CDR3, as DNA: TGTGCTAGCAGCTTAGCGCTCGGGCGGTGGGCTGAAAAACTGTTTTTT. Full variable domain (rest looked up from reference TRBV7-7 and TRBJ1-4): GAGVSQSPRYKVTKRGQDVTLRCDPISSHATLYWYQQALGQGPEFLTYFNYEAQPDKSGLPSDRFSAERPEGSISTLTIQRTEQRDSAMYRCASSLALGRWAEKLFFGSGTQLSVL.